Listed here is a single TCR beta chain. Its antigen is not known. The germline V and J ends were trimmed by 8 bases and 1 base, with 21 bases remaining between them. CDR1 is SEHNR, CDR2 FQNEAQ, per germline (reference sequence). This CDR3 comprises 17 residues. This specimen comes from a study of OX40 agonist ivuxolimab in advanced cancers. Across the study: Each dose-escalation patient presented with hepatocellular carcinoma, melanoma, renal cell or head and neck cancer.

Clones were read by immunoSEQ multiplex PCR, and TCRdb kept only the in-frame ones, dropping some. The sample lists about 32,000 clones, about 92% occurring once. Study results and limitations: Expanded clones belonging to CD8+ T cells outnumbered, on average, those of CD4+.

This sample comprised CD4+ or CD8+ T cells sorted from blood, obtained in a trial of the OX40 agonist ivuxolimab. The sequence was collected from an adult with an advanced solid tumor such as melanoma, head and neck, liver or kidney cancer. The chain uses TRBV7-9 and TRBJ2-1, with D possibly being TRBD2 (6 bases). The CDR3 DNA follows: TGTGCCAGCGTGGGGTTCGTAGCGGCCGGGTCCTACAATGAGCAGTTCTTC. It is translated as CASVGFVAAGSYNEQFF. Filled out from reference TRBV7-9 and TRBJ2-1, the complete variable domain reads DTGVSQNPRHKITKRGQNVTFRCDPISEHNRLYWYRQTLGQGPEFLTYFQNEAQLEKSRLLSDRFSAERPKGSFSTLEIQRTEQGDSAMYLCASVGFVAAGSYNEQFFGPGTRLTVL.